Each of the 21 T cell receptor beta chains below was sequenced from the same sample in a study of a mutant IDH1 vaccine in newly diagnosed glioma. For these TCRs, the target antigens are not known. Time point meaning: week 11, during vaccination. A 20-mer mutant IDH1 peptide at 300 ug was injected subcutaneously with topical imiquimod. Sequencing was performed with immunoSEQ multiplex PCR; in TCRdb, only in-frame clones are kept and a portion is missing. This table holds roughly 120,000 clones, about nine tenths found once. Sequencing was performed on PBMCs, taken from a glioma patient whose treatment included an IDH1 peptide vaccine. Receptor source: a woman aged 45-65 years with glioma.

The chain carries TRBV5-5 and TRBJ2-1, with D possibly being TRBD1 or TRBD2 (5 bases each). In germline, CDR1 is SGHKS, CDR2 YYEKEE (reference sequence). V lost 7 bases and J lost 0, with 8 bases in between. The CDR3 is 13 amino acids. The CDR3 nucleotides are TGTGCCAGCCGGGACCCCTCCTACAATGAGCAGTTCTTC. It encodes CASRDPSYNEQFF.

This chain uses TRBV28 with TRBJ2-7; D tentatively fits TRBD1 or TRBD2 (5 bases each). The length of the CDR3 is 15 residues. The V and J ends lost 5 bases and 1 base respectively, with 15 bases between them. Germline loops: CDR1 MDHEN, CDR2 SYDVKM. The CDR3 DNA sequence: TGTGCCAGCAGTCTTGGGACGGCGCATTCCTACGAGCAGTACTTC. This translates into CASSLGTAHSYEQYF. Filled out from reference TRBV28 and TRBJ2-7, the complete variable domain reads DVKVTQSSRYLVKRTGEKVFLECVQDMDHENMFWYRQDPGLGLRLIYFSYDVKMKEKGDIPEGYSVSREKKERFSLILESASTNQTSMYLCASSLGTAHSYEQYFGPGTRLTVT.

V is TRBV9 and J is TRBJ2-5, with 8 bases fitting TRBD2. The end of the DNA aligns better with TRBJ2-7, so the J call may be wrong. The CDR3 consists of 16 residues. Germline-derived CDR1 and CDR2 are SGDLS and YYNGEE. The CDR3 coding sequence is TGTGCCAGCAGCGTAGCTCGGGAGGGCCCTTCCTACGAGCAGTACTTC. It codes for CASSVAREGPSYEQYF.

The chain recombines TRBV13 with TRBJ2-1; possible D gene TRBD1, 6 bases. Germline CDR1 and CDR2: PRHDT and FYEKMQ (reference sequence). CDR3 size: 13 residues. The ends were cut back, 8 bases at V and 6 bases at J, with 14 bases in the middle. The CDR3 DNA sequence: TGTGCCAGCCTGATTGGGGGCATCAATGAGCAGTTCTTC. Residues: CASLIGGINEQFF.

The CDR3 sequence: CASRVGQGGLGDNEQFF. The CDR3 DNA follows: TGTGCCAGCAGGGTGGGACAGGGGGGTTTAGGCGACAATGAGCAGTTCTTC. This rearrangement joins TRBV2 to TRBJ2-1; 11 bases align to TRBD1. Germline assignment: CDR1 SNHLY and CDR2 FYNNEI. The length of the CDR3 is 17 residues. J gave up 5 bases and V 6 bases, and 12 bases lay outside the gene matches. The full variable domain, rest sourced from reference TRBV2 and TRBJ2-1, is EPEVTQTPSHQVTQMGQEVILRCVPISNHLYFYWYRQILGQKVEFLVSFYNNEISEKSEIFDDQFSVERPDGSNFTLKIRSTKLEDSAMYFCASRVGQGGLGDNEQFFGPGTRLTVL.

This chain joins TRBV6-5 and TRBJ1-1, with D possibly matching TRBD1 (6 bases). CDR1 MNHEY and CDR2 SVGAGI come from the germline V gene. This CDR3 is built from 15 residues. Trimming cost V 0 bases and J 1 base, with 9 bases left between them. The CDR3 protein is CASSYSTGSNTEAFF. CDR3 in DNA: TGTGCCAGCAGTTACTCGACAGGATCGAACACTGAAGCTTTCTTT.

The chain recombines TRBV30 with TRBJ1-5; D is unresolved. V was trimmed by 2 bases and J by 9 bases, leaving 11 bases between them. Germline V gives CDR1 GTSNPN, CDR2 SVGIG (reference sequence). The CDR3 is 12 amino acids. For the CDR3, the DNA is TGTGCCTGGAGTCGGACCGGCCGGCCCCAGCATTTT. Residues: CAWSRTGRPQHF.

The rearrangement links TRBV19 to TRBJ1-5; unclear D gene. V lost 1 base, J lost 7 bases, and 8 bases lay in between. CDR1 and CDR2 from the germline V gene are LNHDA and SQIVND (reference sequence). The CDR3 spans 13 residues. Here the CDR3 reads CASSIVAGQPQHF. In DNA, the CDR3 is TGTGCCAGTAGTATAGTTGCGGGCCAGCCCCAGCATTTT.

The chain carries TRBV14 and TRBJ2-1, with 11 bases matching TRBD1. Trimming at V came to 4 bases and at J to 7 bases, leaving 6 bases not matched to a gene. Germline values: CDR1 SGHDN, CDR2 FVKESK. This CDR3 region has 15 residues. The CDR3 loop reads CASSRWTGGLNEQFF. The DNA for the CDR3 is TGTGCCAGCAGCCGCTGGACAGGGGGCCTGAATGAGCAGTTCTTC.

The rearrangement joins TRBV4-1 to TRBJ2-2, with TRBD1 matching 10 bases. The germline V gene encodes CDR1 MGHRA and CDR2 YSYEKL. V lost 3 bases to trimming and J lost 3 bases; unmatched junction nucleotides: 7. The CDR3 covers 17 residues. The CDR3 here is CASSHLGQGKDTGELFF. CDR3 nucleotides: TGCGCCAGCAGCCATTTGGGACAGGGGAAGGACACCGGGGAGCTGTTTTTT.

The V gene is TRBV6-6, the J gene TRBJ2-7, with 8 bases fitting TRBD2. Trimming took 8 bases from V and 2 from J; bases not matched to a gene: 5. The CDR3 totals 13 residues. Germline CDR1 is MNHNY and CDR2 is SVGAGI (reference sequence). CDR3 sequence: CASYRGGTYEQYF. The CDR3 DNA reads TGTGCCAGCTACCGGGGGGGCACCTACGAGCAGTACTTC.

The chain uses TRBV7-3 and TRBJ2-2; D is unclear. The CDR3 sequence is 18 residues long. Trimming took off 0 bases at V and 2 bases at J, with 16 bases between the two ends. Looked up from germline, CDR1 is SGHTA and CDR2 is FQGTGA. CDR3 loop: CASSLTPSPLQNTGELFF. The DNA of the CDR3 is TGTGCCAGCAGCTTAACGCCTAGTCCCCTACAAAACACCGGGGAGCTGTTTTTT.

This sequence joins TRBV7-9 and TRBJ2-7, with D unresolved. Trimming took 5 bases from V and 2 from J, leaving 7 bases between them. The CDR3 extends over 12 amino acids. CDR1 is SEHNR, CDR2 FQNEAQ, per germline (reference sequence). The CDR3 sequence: CASSRWAYEQYF. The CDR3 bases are TGTGCCAGCAGCCGTTGGGCCTACGAGCAGTACTTC.

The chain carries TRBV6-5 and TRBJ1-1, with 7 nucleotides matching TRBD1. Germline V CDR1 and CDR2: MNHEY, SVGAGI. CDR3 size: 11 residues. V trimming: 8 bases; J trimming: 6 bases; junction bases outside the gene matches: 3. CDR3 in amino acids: CASRQGPEAFF. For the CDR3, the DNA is TGTGCCAGCCGACAGGGACCTGAAGCTTTCTTT.

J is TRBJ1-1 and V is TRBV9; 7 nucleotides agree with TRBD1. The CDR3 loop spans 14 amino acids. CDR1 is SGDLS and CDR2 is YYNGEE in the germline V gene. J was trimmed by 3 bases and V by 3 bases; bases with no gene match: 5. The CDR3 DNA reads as TGTGCCAGCAGCGCCGGGACAGACCACACTGAAGCTTTCTTT. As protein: CASSAGTDHTEAFF.

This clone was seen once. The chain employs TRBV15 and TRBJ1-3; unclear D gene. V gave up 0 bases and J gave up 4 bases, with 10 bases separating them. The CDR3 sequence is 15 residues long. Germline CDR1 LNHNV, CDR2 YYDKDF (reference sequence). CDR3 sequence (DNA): TGTGCCACCAGCAGAGAAATAGGCACGGGAAACACCATATATTTT. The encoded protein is CATSREIGTGNTIYF.

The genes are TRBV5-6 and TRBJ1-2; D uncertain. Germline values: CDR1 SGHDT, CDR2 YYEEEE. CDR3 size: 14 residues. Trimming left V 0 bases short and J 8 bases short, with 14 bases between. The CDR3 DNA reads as TGTGCCAGCAGCTTGGGCATGCGGGTTCAGGGCTACACCTTC. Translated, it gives CASSLGMRVQGYTF.

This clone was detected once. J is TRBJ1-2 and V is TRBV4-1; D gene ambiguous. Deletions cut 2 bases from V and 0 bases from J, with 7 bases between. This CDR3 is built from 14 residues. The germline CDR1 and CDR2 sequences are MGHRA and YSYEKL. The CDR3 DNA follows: TGCGCCAGCAGCCAACGGTCCGCTAACTATGGCTACACCTTC. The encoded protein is CASSQRSANYGYTF.

The CDR3 DNA reads as TGCGCCAGCAGCCCCCGTTCATCTCTAGCCAAAAACATTCAGTACTTC. Protein sequence: CASSPRSSLAKNIQYF. The chain links TRBV4-1 to TRBJ2-4; D gene uncertain. V lost 4 bases and J lost 0, with 13 bases in between. The CDR3 has 16 amino acids. Per the germline V gene, CDR1 is MGHRA and CDR2 is YSYEKL.

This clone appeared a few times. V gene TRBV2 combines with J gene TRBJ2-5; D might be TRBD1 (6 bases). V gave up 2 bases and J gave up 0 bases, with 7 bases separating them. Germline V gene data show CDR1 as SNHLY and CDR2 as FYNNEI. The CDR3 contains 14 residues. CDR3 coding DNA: TGTGCCAGCAGTGAAAACAGGGACCAAGAGACCCAGTACTTC. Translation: CASSENRDQETQYF.

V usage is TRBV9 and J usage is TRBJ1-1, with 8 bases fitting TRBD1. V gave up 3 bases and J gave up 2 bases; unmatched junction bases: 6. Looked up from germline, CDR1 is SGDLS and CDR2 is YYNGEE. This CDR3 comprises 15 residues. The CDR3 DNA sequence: TGTGCCAGCAGCGCCCGGACAGGGTTTAACACTGAAGCTTTCTTT. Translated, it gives CASSARTGFNTEAFF.